This TCR beta chain came from a study of persistence of HIV-infected CD4 T cells. An overlapping HIV-1 Gag peptide pool stimulated these cells at about 0.91 ug/peptide/mL. Sorted nonresponding memory CD4+ T cells were CD40L-negative, CD69-negative, CD45RO-high. Plasma HIV-1 RNA stayed below 50 copies/mL for at least 4 years. Donors had CD4+ T cell counts above 400 cells/uL and were CMV-seropositive. A word on this clone: Its specificity is unknown.

Sequencing used immunoSEQ version 4 in survey mode. Repertoires were generated with immunoSEQ multiplex PCR, while TCRdb's copy carries only in-frame clones and drops some. The sample has roughly 64,000 clones, less than 85% seen once; the top ten hold roughly 1.7%. Deletions cut 4 bases from V and 7 bases from J, with 15 bases between. The germline V gene has CDR1 SGDLS and CDR2 YYNGEE. This CDR3 region has 14 residues. Points from the study as a whole: Within sorted populations, more oligoclonal TCRs accompanied more oligoclonal proviruses. CMV- and Gag-responding cells had lower TCRbeta richness than CD3/CD28-responding cells.

The starting material was CD4+ T cells sorted from PBMCs after roughly 18-hour stimulation, obtained from a patient who received antiretroviral therapy. This sequence was found in an adult man with HIV who was CMV-seropositive. This chain connects TRBV9 to TRBJ2-4; no clear D. CDR3 in DNA: TGTGCCAGCAGCCCTCCGGGCACTGGGAACATTCAGTACTTC. Translation gives CASSPPGTGNIQYF.